This T cell receptor (beta chain) was sequenced for a study of shared clonotypes between healthy human individuals. Between the trimmed V and J ends, which lost 3 bases and 5 bases, there was a span of 20 bases. CDR1 LNHDA and CDR2 SQIVND come from the germline V gene (reference sequence). The CDR3 length is 17 residues. Repertoires were generated with immunoSEQ multiplex PCR, while TCRdb's copy carries only in-frame clones and drops some. Here the sample spans hundreds of thousands of clones, approximately 96% being singletons. The naive CD8 fraction comprised CD45RO-negative cells positively selected for CCR7 and excluded terminally differentiated effector memory CD45RA+ cells.

This sequence originates from a woman younger than 45 in good health. Sequencing was done on a sample of naive CD8+ T cells sorted from blood. J is TRBJ2-1 and V is TRBV19; TRBD1 is a possible D gene (6 bases). CDR3 sequence reads: CASSIGIGIGTNNEQFF. CDR3 DNA: TGTGCCAGTAGTATCGGGATTGGGATTGGGACAAACAATGAGCAGTTCTTC.